This TCR beta chain was retrieved from a study of PD-L1 blockade in urothelial cancer. For the study at large: Samples of blood were analyzed 3 weeks (second dose) and 6 weeks after treatment start.

This CDR3 is built from 13 residues. The V and J ends lost 6 bases and 0 bases respectively, with 9 bases between them. CDR1 and CDR2 (germline): MNHEY, SMNVEV (reference sequence). The sample's time point: peripheral blood 6 weeks after treatment start. Only in-frame clones appear in the TCRdb table, and some are missing; sequencing was by immunoSEQ multiplex PCR. The table has 50,000 to 60,000 clones, 70% to 90% seen once; the top ten hold 2% to 3%. The chain couples TRBV27 to TRBJ2-7; D gene unclear. This TCR was sampled from a man in his sixties with urothelial cancer. Here the sequenced sample was PBMCs, taken around atezolizumab (anti-PD-L1) treatment. The CDR3 here is CASSYPGSYEQYF. CDR3 DNA: TGTGCCAGCAGCTATCCTGGCTCCTACGAGCAGTACTTC.